The 11 T cell receptor beta chains below come from one sample, sequenced in a study of neurological immune-mediated disorders. Time point defined: longitudinal time-point 2. TCRdb re-analysed the 5' RACE reads in MiXCR, keeping a single row per CDR3 protein. In the table there are more than 30,000 distinct CDR3 sequences, around an eighth of which are singletons. The source material was PBMCs. The source of these receptors is a woman aged 40 to 49 in good health.

This clonotype has ten or more counts. The chain couples TRBV5-1 to TRBJ2-3, with 9 positions matching TRBD2. The CDR3 spans 14 residues. The V gene end was trimmed by 4 bases and the J gene end by 6 bases; junction bases not matched to a gene: 6. Germline loops: CDR1 SGHRS, CDR2 YFSETQ. This CDR3 is CASSRTSAADTQYF. The DNA for the CDR3 is TGCGCCAGCAGCCGGACTAGCGCGGCGGATACGCAGTATTTT.

This clonotype occurred many times. The chain has TRBV7-2 and TRBJ1-4, with D tentatively TRBD1 (5 bases). The germline V and J ends were trimmed by 1 base and 4 bases, with 13 bases remaining between them. CDR1 is SGHTA and CDR2 is FQGNSA in the germline V gene. The CDR3 spans 16 residues. Here the CDR3 reads CASSLGNPGVNEKLFF. Here the CDR3 DNA reads TGTGCCAGCAGCTTAGGAAACCCGGGGGTTAATGAAAAACTGTTTTTT.

This clonotype was recorded many times. The V and J genes are TRBV7-9 and TRBJ2-1, with 7 bases that match TRBD1. The CDR3 consists of 17 residues. Germline V gene data show CDR1 as SEHNR and CDR2 as FQNEAQ (reference sequence). Unmatched junction bases numbered 11, after V lost 3 bases and J lost 3 bases. The chain's CDR3 is CASSFPRQGVNYNEQFF. The DNA for the CDR3 is TGTGCCAGCAGCTTTCCCCGACAGGGCGTAAACTACAATGAGCAGTTCTTC.

This clonotype was counted at least ten times. CDR3 in amino acids: CASSSQKTGKAFF. The CDR3 DNA sequence: TGTGCCAGCAGCTCCCAAAAGACAGGGAAAGCTTTCTTT. This sequence joins TRBV7-2 and TRBJ1-1; TRBD1 matches 7 bases. The CDR3 spans 13 residues. The germline gives CDR1 SGHTA, CDR2 FQGNSA. Trimming at V came to 4 bases and at J to 9 bases, leaving 8 bases not matched to a gene.

This clonotype was seen at least ten times. The rearrangement links TRBV3-1 to TRBJ2-3; D is unresolved. V was cut by 4 bases and J by 3 bases, with 17 bases left in between. The CDR3 runs to 16 residues. Germline V gene data show CDR1 as LGHDT and CDR2 as YNNKEL (reference sequence). As DNA, the CDR3 is TGTGCCAGCAGCCCCACCGTCCTTGAGGTGACAGATACGCAGTATTTT. Its protein product is CASSPTVLEVTDTQYF.

The table lists this clonotype with many counts. The chain carries TRBV7-2 and TRBJ2-5, with TRBD2 matching over 10 bases. The CDR3 length is 16 residues. Germline values: CDR1 SGHTA, CDR2 FQGNSA. The ends lost 0 bases at V and 5 bases at J; junction bases unmatched: 6. The CDR3 nucleotides read TGTGCCAGCAGCTTAGCGGCTAGCGGGAGCTGGGAGACCCAGTACTTC. It yields the protein CASSLAASGSWETQYF. Full variable domain (rest looked up from reference TRBV7-2 and TRBJ2-5): GAGVSQSPSNKVTEKGKDVELRCDPISGHTALYWYRQSLGQGLEFLIYFQGNSAPDKSGLPSDRFSAERTGGSVSTLTIQRTQQEDSAVYLCASSLAASGSWETQYFGPGTRLLVL.

This clonotype was picked up many times. V is TRBV6-1 and J is TRBJ2-1; D is undetermined. CDR3 length equals 14 residues. V was clipped by 3 bases and J by 0 bases, with 6 bases between them. In germline, CDR1 is MNHNS, CDR2 SASEGT. The CDR3 nucleotides are TGTGCCAGCAGTGAGTCGGTCTCCTACAATGAGCAGTTCTTC. This translates into CASSESVSYNEQFF.

This clonotype was found many times. The gene calls are TRBV6-5 and TRBJ2-3, with D uncertain. V was pared by 6 bases and J by 2 bases, with 6 bases between. Germline CDR1 reads MNHEY; CDR2 reads SVGAGI. CDR3 length: 12 residues. CDR3 loop: CASRQPTDTQYF. CDR3 nucleotide sequence: TGTGCCAGCAGGCAGCCCACAGATACGCAGTATTTT.

This sequence joins TRBV5-1 and TRBJ1-1; D is perhaps TRBD1 (5 bases). Germline CDR1 SGHRS, CDR2 YFSETQ. V gave up 7 bases and J gave up 4 bases, with 20 bases separating them. The CDR3 contains 15 residues. CDR3 bases: TGCGCCAGCTTGGATCCCCCGGGGGGGGGCACTGAAGCTTTCTTT. It codes for CASLDPPGGGTEAFF. Full variable domain (rest looked up from reference TRBV5-1 and TRBJ1-1): KAGVTQTPRYLIKTRGQQVTLSCSPISGHRSVSWYQQTPGQGLQFLFEYFSETQRNKGNFPGRFSGRQFSNSRSEMNVSTLELGDSALYLCASLDPPGGGTEAFFGQGTRLTVV.

In its sample, this clonotype was seen many times. V gene TRBV5-1 combines with J gene TRBJ2-1; D is undetermined. Germline V lookup: CDR1 SGHRS, CDR2 YFSETQ. The V end lost 4 bases, the J end lost 6 bases, and 14 bases lay between the germline ends. The CDR3 consists of 14 residues. CDR3 in DNA: TGCGCCAGCAGCCCCTTAGGGCTGCCCAATGAGCAGTTCTTC. Its protein is CASSPLGLPNEQFF. The full variable domain, completed using reference TRBV5-1 and TRBJ2-1, is KAGVTQTPRYLIKTRGQQVTLSCSPISGHRSVSWYQQTPGQGLQFLFEYFSETQRNKGNFPGRFSGRQFSNSRSEMNVSTLELGDSALYLCASSPLGLPNEQFFGPGTRLTVL.

Concerning this clonotype itself: The missing conserved phenylalanine or tryptophan at the end of this CDR3 makes a read error likely. The chain has TRBV4-1 and TRBJ2-3, with 7 bases that match TRBD1. Germline-derived CDR1 and CDR2 are MGHRA and YSYEKL. V trimming: 3 bases; J trimming: 0 bases; junction bases outside the gene matches: 3. This CDR3 comprises 15 residues. The CDR3 spells CASSHRQGSTDTQYS. CDR3 sequence (DNA): TGCGCCAGCAGCCATCGACAGGGAAGCACAGATACGCAGTATTCT.